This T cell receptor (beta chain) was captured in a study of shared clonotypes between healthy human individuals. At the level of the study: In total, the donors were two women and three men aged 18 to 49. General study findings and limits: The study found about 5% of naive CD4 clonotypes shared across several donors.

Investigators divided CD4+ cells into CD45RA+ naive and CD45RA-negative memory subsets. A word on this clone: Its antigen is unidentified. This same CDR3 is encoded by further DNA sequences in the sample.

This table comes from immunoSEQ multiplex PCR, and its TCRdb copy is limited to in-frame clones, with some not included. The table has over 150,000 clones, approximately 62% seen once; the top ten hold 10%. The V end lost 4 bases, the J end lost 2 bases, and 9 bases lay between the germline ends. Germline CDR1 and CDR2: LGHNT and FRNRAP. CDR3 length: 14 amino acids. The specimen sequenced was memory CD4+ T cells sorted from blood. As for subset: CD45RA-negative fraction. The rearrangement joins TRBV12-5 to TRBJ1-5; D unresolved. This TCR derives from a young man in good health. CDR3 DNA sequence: TGTGCTAGTGGTTCCGGGGAGGGCAATCAGCCCCAGCATTTT. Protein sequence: CASGSGEGNQPQHF. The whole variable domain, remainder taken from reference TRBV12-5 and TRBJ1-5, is DARVTQTPRHKVTEMGQEVTMRCQPILGHNTVFWYRQTMMQGLELLAYFRNRAPLDDSGMPKDRFSAEMPDATLATLKIQPSEPRDSAVYFCASGSGEGNQPQHFGDGTRLSIL.